This TCR beta chain derives from a study of shared clonotypes between healthy human individuals. Whole-study results and caveats: What naive subsets generally showed was a larger estimated richness than memory subsets showed.

The J segment lost 8 bases and the V segment lost 6 bases, leaving 7 bases of the junction unmatched. Germline values: CDR1 MNHEY, CDR2 SVGAGI. The CDR3 extends over 14 amino acids. In the sorted-subset replicate PCRs, 200 ng DNA, tens of thousands of T cell genomes, was used. Here immunoSEQ multiplex PCR was the method, and the copy in TCRdb shows in-frame clones only, minus some. This sample has some 2.1 million clones, with approximately 94% found just once. Details on this clone: Its antigen is undetermined.

Selected positively for CCR7 and CD45RO-negative, naive CD8 cells excluded terminally differentiated effector memory CD45RA+ cells. Specimen: naive CD8+ T cells sorted from blood. This clonotype originated in a man between 18 and 29 years old in good health. The gene calls are TRBV6-5 and TRBJ1-4; 9 nucleotides align to TRBD1. CDR3 loop: CASSGQGRSEKLFF. CDR3 in DNA: TGTGCCAGCAGCGGACAGGGGAGGAGCGAAAAACTGTTTTTT.